Listed below are T cell receptor beta chains from one sample, sequenced in a study of blood T cell repertoires in COVID-19. Profiling relied on immunoSEQ multiplex PCR, and the TCRdb table lists in-frame clones only, not all of them. In the table there are roughly 170,000 clones, approximately 85% of which are singletons. Material for sequencing was peripheral blood. The receptors come from a man in his forties who had recovered from COVID-19. Each CDR3 is given without its conserved first and last residue.

v_call	j_call	cdr3_aa
TRBV7-9	TRBJ2-5	ASSLARGGAGTQY
TRBV7-9	TRBJ1-2	ASSARTVYGYT
TRBV4-3	TRBJ2-3	ASSQVAYGVTDTQY
TRBV19	TRBJ2-4	ASSISAVAKNIQY
TRBV30	TRBJ2-7	AWSVRQGRYEQY
TRBV5-1	TRBJ2-1	ASSLGTSGTYNEQF
TRBV6-2/TRBV6-3	TRBJ2-7	ASSYRGGTLEDEQY
TRBV27	TRBJ2-1	ASSDREWEQF
TRBV28	TRBJ1-1	ASSLTGVSNTEAF
TRBV9	TRBJ2-5	ASSVAGGALETQY
TRBV5-1	TRBJ2-1	ASSRVGGDEQF
TRBV24-1	TRBJ2-3	ATSVGQTDTQY
TRBV30	TRBJ1-5	AWSVGQGYQPQH